Included here is one T cell receptor (beta chain) sequence, with context. The CDR3 covers 14 residues. Germline V gene data show CDR1 as SGHAT and CDR2 as FQNNGV. Trimming took 5 bases from V and 6 from J; bases not matched to a gene: 5. The data were produced by immunoSEQ multiplex PCR, yet TCRdb's version contains in-frame clones alone and is incomplete. The sample lists some 130,000 clones, roughly 86% seen once, with 9.5% to 12% in the top ten. While infection was still active, Seattle patients were enrolled and then followed longitudinally. The data originate from a study of blood T cell repertoires in COVID-19. At the level of the study: The analysed material was cDNA or gDNA that came from T cells, B-cell-depleted T cells, or PBMCs.

Sequenced material: peripheral blood. The origin of this receptor is a woman in her 70s with COVID-19, enrolled during active disease. V is TRBV11-2 and J is TRBJ1-4; the match to TRBD1 covers 8 bases. CDR3 sequence (DNA): TGTGCCAGCAGCCAGGACAGGGTTTATGAAAAACTGTTTTTT. As protein: CASSQDRVYEKLFF.